This passage covers 11 T cell receptor beta chains from one sample sequenced in a study of cytomegalovirus exposure and HLA in healthy donors. TCRdb keeps only in-frame clones here, not all; method: immunoSEQ multiplex PCR. The sample yields approximately 97,000 clones, approximately 95% seen once. Sequencing was carried out using PBMCs. The origin of the receptors is a woman aged 25 to 39 in good health and CMV-seropositive.

Remarks on this clone: At one boundary the junction diverges from the germline segment, which might be a read error. V usage is TRBV20-1 and J usage is TRBJ2-5; no definite D call. CDR1 is DFQATT, CDR2 SNEGSKA, per germline (reference sequence). This CDR3 region has 11 residues. CDR3 nucleotides: TGCAGTGCCGGGTTTCAAGAGACTCAGTACTTC. This gives the protein CSAGFQETQYF.

This clone showed up just once. This rearrangement joins TRBV5-1 to TRBJ2-7, with 7 bases lining up with TRBD1. Looked up from germline, CDR1 is SGHRS and CDR2 is YFSETQ. The V and J ends lost 2 bases and 4 bases, in that order; junction bases with no gene match: 12. The CDR3 loop spans 16 amino acids. The CDR3 reads CASSLGTEIPFYEQYF. CDR3 DNA: TGCGCCAGCAGCTTAGGGACAGAGATACCTTTTTACGAGCAGTACTTC.

V and J are TRBV18 and TRBJ1-3; 7 nucleotides align to TRBD1. This CDR3 has 15 amino acids. The V segment lost 3 bases and the J segment 0 bases; nucleotides outside the gene matches: 2. Germline V CDR1 and CDR2: KGHSH, LQKENI. DNA of the CDR3: TGTGCCAGCTCACCCAGGGACAGCTCTGGAAACACCATATATTTT. Its translation: CASSPRDSSGNTIYF.

This clone has just one count. The chain employs TRBV28 and TRBJ1-2, with D uncertain. Germline CDR1 reads MDHEN; CDR2 reads SYDVKM. Trimming removed 3 bases at V and 2 bases at J, with 7 bases between. This CDR3 has 13 amino acids. DNA for the CDR3: TGTGCCAGCAGTTTTCGAGGGAACTATGGCTACACCTTC. This sequence encodes CASSFRGNYGYTF.

This chain joins TRBV6-5 and TRBJ2-3; TRBD2 aligns across 13 bases. The germline gives CDR1 MNHEY, CDR2 SVGAGI. Unmatched junction bases numbered 3, after V lost 5 bases and J lost 7 bases. The CDR3 length is 14 residues. CDR3 DNA: TGTGCCAGCAGTCCGACTAGCGGGAGGAATACGCAGTATTTT. Translation: CASSPTSGRNTQYF.

This clone was recorded once. The chain recombines TRBV6-1 with TRBJ2-7, with D maybe TRBD2 (6 bases). Germline assignment: CDR1 MNHNS and CDR2 SASEGT. CDR3 length: 14 amino acids. V was clipped by 5 bases and J by 0 bases, with 11 bases between them. The CDR3 here is CASSRRRDSYEQYF. The CDR3 DNA reads as TGTGCCAGCAGTCGGCGGCGGGACTCCTACGAGCAGTACTTC.

The J gene is TRBJ1-1, the V gene TRBV12-5, with 10 bases matching TRBD1. CDR1 LGHNT and CDR2 FRNRAP come from the germline V gene. The V gene end was trimmed by 5 bases and the J gene end by 11 bases; junction bases not matched to a gene: 5. The CDR3 spans 12 residues. The CDR3 region has the DNA TGTGCTAGTGGTCCAGACAGGGGGCTGGCTTTCTTT. This gives the protein CASGPDRGLAFF.

The V call is TRBV6-5, the J call TRBJ1-1, with a tentative D call TRBD1 (5 bases). Germline V gives CDR1 MNHEY, CDR2 SVGAGI. The CDR3 contains 14 residues. V was trimmed by 2 bases and J by 6 bases, leaving 13 bases between them. CDR3 region: CASSYAGPPPEAFF. For the CDR3, the DNA is TGTGCCAGCAGTTACGCGGGGCCCCCCCCTGAAGCTTTCTTT.

The V gene is TRBV4-3, the J gene TRBJ2-1, with 9 bases that match TRBD2. Germline V gene lookup returns CDR1 LGHNA and CDR2 YSLEER. V shed 0 bases, J shed 8 bases, and the junction held 11 bases outside the gene matches. The CDR3 is made up of 17 amino acids. CDR3 region: CASSQDVVSGRWDEQFF. CDR3 nucleotides: TGCGCCAGCAGCCAAGATGTGGTTAGCGGGAGATGGGATGAGCAGTTCTTC.

Worth noting for this clone: Distinct nucleotide sequences in the sample also encode this CDR3. This sequence joins TRBV9 and TRBJ2-1; a weak D match, TRBD1 (6 bases). CDR1 is SGDLS, CDR2 YYNGEE, per germline. The CDR3 contains 15 residues. The germline V and J ends were trimmed by 2 bases and 1 base, with 10 bases remaining between them. CDR3 coding DNA: TGTGCCAGCAGCGTTAGGACAGTTTCCTACAATGAGCAGTTCTTC. It specifies CASSVRTVSYNEQFF.

V usage is TRBV9 and J usage is TRBJ2-3; 11 nucleotides agree with TRBD1. The germline V gene has CDR1 SGDLS and CDR2 YYNGEE. This CDR3 has 15 residues. V lost 3 bases to trimming and J lost 3 bases; unmatched junction nucleotides: 3. CDR3 sequence: CASSDRDRGTDTQYF. CDR3 sequence (DNA): TGTGCCAGCAGCGACCGGGACAGGGGGACAGATACGCAGTATTTT.